The T cell receptor (beta chain) under discussion was sequenced for a study of T cell clones after liver transplantation. Background on the study: In this trial, immunosuppression withdrawal was attempted within 2 years of liver transplant. HCV positivity affected three of eight recipients; the rest lacked autoimmune or viral indications.

The data were produced by immunoSEQ multiplex PCR, yet TCRdb's version contains in-frame clones alone and is incomplete. The sample has tens of thousands of clones, 80% to 95% seen once; the top ten hold approximately 25%. Germline V gives CDR1 MNHEY, CDR2 SVGAGI. The CDR3 extends over 15 amino acids. The V end lost 6 bases, the J end lost 0 bases, and 12 bases lay between the germline ends. The gene calls are TRBV6-5 and TRBJ2-4; possibly TRBD1 or TRBD2 for D (5 bases each). Sequenced here: CD8+ T cells from blood, sampled less than 27 months after liver transplant. This receptor was identified in a human patient who received a liver transplant. Some T cells may possibly be graft donor cells. CDR3: CASSPGTLAKNIQYF. The CDR3 nucleotides are TGTGCCAGCAGCCCCGGGACCCTAGCCAAAAACATTCAGTACTTC.